This T cell receptor beta chain was sequenced during a study of blood T cell repertoires in COVID-19. Study context: Some COVID-19 samples were acute and others convalescent; all came from the United States, Italy and Spain. The analysed material was cDNA or gDNA that came from T cells, B-cell-depleted T cells, or PBMCs.

Authors' processing steps: Amplification of reference gene primers was used by the study to estimate nucleated cell counts. Method: immunoSEQ multiplex PCR; TCRdb's copy keeps in-frame clones and lacks some. V and J calls and clone size are given by that table; D and trimming were obtained from the DNA. The sample has approximately 100,000 clones; roughly 82% are singletons. Germline assignment: CDR1 SGHAT and CDR2 FQNNGV. The CDR3 extends over 15 amino acids. The V end lost 2 bases, the J end lost 4 bases, and 14 bases lay between the germline ends. Sequencing was carried out using peripheral blood. V usage is TRBV11-2 and J usage is TRBJ1-2; D might be TRBD1 (6 bases). The receptor was derived from a man between 60 and 75 years old with acute or convalescent COVID-19. CDR3: CASSLSTGSFYGYTF. The CDR3 DNA follows: TGTGCCAGCAGCTTATCGACAGGCAGCTTCTATGGCTACACCTTC.